This TCR beta chain was sequenced in a study of shared clonotypes between healthy human individuals. Overall study findings and caveats: Around 5% was the fraction of naive CD4 clonotypes found shared across a few donors. Sorted-subset sequencing, rarefaction showed, was incomplete despite large depth. A reduction in generation probabilities was seen for non-shared clonotypes relative to those shared by all four donors.

The CDR3 consists of 13 residues. Germline V gene sequence: CDR1 GTSNPN, CDR2 SVGIG (reference sequence). Trimming removed 3 bases at V and 0 bases at J, with 9 bases between. A word on this clone: What it recognizes is unknown.

Only CD45RO-negative cells positively selected for CCR7 counted as naive CD8 cells, so terminally differentiated effector memory CD45RA+ cells were excluded. An even split of each subset's genomic DNA across several immunoSEQ plates was performed. The table came from immunoSEQ multiplex PCR; TCRdb's copy has only in-frame clones and leaves some out. This table holds about 2 million clones, about 95% found once. Material for sequencing was naive CD8+ T cells sorted from blood. The receptor was derived from a man aged 18 to 30 in good health. This chain links TRBV30 with TRBJ2-7; tentatively, D is TRBD1 (6 bases). CDR3 protein: CAWRDSPSYEQYF. Written as DNA, the CDR3 is TGTGCCTGGAGGGACAGTCCCTCCTACGAGCAGTACTTC.